This entry describes one TCR beta chain. The method was immunoSEQ multiplex PCR; TCRdb's version includes in-frame clones alone and lacks a portion of them. This table holds tens of thousands of clones, around nine tenths found once. The CDR3 sequence is 16 residues long. CDR1 is WNHNN and CDR2 is SYGVQD in the germline V gene (reference sequence). After removal of 5 bases from V and 4 bases from J, the junction contained 12 bases not matched to a gene. The sample belongs to a study of OX40 agonist ivuxolimab in advanced cancers. Across the whole study: Having had anti-PD-1, anti-PD-L1 or anti-CTLA-4 therapy before was allowed, and roughly 40% had some.

Source: CD4+ or CD8+ T cells sorted from blood, taken in a trial of the OX40 agonist ivuxolimab. V and J are TRBV10-1 and TRBJ2-3, with 7 bases matching TRBD2. The TCR comes from an adult with an advanced solid tumor such as melanoma, head and neck, liver or kidney cancer. The CDR3, as DNA: TGCGCCAGCAGTCCCAGAAGTGGCGGGAGCGCAGATACGCAGTATTTT. It is translated as CASSPRSGGSADTQYF.